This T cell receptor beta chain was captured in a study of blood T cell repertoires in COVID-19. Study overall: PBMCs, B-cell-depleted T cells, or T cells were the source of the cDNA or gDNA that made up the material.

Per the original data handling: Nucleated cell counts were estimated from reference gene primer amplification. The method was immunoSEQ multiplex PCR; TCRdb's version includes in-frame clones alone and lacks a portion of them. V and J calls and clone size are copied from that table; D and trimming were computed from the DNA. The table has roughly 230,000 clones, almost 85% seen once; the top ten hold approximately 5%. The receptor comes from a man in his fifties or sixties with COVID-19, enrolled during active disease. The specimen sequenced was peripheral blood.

In DNA, the CDR3 is TGCAGCGTTGACCTAGCGGGGGGGCAAGAGACCCAGTACTTC. Its protein product is CSVDLAGGQETQYF. This chain connects TRBV29-1 to TRBJ2-5, with 12 bases identical to TRBD2. Trimming removed 3 bases from V and 2 bases from J; junction bases left unmatched: 1. CDR1 is SQVTM and CDR2 is ANQGSEA in the germline V gene. The CDR3 has 14 residues.